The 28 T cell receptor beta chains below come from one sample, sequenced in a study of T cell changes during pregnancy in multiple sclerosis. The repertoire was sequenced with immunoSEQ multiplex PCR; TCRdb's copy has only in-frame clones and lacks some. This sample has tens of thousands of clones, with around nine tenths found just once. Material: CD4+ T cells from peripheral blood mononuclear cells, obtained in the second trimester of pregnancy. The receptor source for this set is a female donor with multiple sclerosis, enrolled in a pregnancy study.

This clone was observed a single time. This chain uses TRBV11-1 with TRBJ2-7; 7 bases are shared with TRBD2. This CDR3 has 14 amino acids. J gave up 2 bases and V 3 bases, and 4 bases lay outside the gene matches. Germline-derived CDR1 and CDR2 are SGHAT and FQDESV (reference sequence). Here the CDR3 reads CASSFLAATYEQYF. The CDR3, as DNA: TGTGCCAGCAGCTTCCTAGCGGCAACCTACGAGCAGTACTTC.

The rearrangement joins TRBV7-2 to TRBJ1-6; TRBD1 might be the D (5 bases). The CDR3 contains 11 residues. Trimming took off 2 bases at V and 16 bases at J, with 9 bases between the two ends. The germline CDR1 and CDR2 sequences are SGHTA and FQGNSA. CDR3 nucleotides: TGTGCCAGCAGCTTACAGGGTGGTCTCCACTTT. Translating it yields CASSLQGGLHF.

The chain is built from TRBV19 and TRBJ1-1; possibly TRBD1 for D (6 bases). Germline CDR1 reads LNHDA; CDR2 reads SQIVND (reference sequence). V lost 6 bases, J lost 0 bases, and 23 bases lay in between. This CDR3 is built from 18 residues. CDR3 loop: CASRQWSLRGHLNTEAFF. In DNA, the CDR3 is TGTGCCAGTAGGCAATGGTCGTTGAGGGGACACTTGAACACTGAAGCTTTCTTT.

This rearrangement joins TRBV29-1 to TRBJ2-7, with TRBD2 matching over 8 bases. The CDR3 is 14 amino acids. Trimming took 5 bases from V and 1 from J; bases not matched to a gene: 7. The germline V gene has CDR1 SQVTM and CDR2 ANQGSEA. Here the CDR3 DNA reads TGCAGCGTTTTGATAGCGGGGCTTTCCTACGAGCAGTACTTC. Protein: CSVLIAGLSYEQYF.

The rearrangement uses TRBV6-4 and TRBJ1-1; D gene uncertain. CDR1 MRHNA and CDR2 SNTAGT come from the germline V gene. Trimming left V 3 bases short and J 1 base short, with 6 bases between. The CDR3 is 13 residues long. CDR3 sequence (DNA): TGTGCCAGCAGTGAACAGACGAACACTGAAGCTTTCTTT. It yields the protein CASSEQTNTEAFF.

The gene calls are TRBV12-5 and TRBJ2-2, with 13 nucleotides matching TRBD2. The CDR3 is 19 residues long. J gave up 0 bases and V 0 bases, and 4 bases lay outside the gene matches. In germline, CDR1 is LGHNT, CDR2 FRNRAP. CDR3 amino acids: CASGLVLAGGPSNTGELFF. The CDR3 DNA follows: TGTGCTAGTGGTTTGGTACTAGCGGGGGGGCCCTCGAACACCGGGGAGCTGTTTTTT. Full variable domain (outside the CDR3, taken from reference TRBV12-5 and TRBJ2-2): DARVTQTPRHKVTEMGQEVTMRCQPILGHNTVFWYRQTMMQGLELLAYFRNRAPLDDSGMPKDRFSAEMPDATLATLKIQPSEPRDSAVYFCASGLVLAGGPSNTGELFFGEGSRLTVL.

CDR3 region: CASSLPGGGYTF. In nucleotides, the CDR3 is TGTGCCAGCAGCTTGCCAGGGGGTGGCTACACCTTC. The chain employs TRBV5-4 and TRBJ1-2; 7 bases are a match to TRBD1. The CDR3 covers 12 residues. Germline CDR1 SGHNT, CDR2 YYREEE (reference sequence). The ends lost 1 base at V and 7 bases at J; junction bases unmatched: 1.

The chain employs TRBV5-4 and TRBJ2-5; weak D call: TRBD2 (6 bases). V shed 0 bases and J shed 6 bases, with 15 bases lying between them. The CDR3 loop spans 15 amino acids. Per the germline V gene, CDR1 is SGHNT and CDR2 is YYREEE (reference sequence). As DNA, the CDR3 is TGTGCCAGCAGCTTGGCGGGCGGGGAGCAAAAGACCCAGTACTTC. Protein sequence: CASSLAGGEQKTQYF.

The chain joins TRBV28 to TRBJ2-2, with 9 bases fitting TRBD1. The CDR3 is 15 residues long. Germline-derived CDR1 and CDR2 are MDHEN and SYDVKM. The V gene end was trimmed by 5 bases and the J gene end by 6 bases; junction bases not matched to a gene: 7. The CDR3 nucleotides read TGTGCCAGCAGTCCCTTGGACAGGGGTCCCGGGGAGCTGTTTTTT. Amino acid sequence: CASSPLDRGPGELFF.

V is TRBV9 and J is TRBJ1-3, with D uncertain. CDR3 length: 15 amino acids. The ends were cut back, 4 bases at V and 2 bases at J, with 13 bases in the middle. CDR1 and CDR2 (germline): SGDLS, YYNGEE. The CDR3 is CASSRSRGPGNTIYF. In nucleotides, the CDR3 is TGTGCCAGCAGCCGTTCCCGGGGTCCTGGAAACACCATATATTTT.

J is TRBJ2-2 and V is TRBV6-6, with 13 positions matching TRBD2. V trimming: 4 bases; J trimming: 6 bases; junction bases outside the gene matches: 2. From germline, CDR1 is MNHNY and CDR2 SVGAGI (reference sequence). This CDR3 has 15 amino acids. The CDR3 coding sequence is TGTGCCAGCAGTTTGGGACTAGCGGGGTCCGGGGAGCTGTTTTTT. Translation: CASSLGLAGSGELFF.

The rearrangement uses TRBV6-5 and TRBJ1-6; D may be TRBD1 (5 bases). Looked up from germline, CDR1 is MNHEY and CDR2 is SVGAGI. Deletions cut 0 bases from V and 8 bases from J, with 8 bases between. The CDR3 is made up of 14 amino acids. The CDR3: CASSYSGAHSPLHF. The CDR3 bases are TGTGCCAGCAGTTACTCAGGGGCCCATTCACCCCTCCACTTT.

Written as DNA, the CDR3 is TGCGCCAGCAAGCGAACAGGGGGCGGCACCTTCTACGAGCAGTACTTC. Protein sequence: CASKRTGGGTFYEQYF. V usage is TRBV5-1 and J usage is TRBJ2-7, with TRBD1 matching 9 bases. The CDR3 length is 16 residues. V was pared by 6 bases and J by 3 bases, with 13 bases of the junction left unmatched. Germline V CDR1 and CDR2: SGHRS, YFSETQ. Filled out from reference TRBV5-1 and TRBJ2-7, the complete variable domain reads KAGVTQTPRYLIKTRGQQVTLSCSPISGHRSVSWYQQTPGQGLQFLFEYFSETQRNKGNFPGRFSGRQFSNSRSEMNVSTLELGDSALYLCASKRTGGGTFYEQYFGPGTRLTVT.

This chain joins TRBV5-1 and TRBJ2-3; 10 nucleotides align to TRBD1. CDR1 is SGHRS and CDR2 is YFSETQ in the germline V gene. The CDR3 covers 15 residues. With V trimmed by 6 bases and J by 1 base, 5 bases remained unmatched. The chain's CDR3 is CASTTGTGGTDTQYF. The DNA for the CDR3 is TGCGCCAGCACCACCGGGACAGGGGGCACAGATACGCAGTATTTT.

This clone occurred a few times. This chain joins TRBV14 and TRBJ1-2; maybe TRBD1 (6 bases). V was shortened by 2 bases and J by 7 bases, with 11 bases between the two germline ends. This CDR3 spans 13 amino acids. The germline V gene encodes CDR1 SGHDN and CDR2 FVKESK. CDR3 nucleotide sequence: TGTGCCAGCAGCCAATACAGGGTCGGTGGCTACACCTTC. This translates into CASSQYRVGGYTF.

The CDR3 DNA reads TGTGCCAGCAGCGTAGGAGGGCCCGCGGGAATGAGCTATGGCTACACCTTC. Protein product: CASSVGGPAGMSYGYTF. The V call is TRBV9, the J call TRBJ1-2; D is unclear. V lost 0 bases to trimming and J lost 4 bases, with 19 bases between them. Germline V gene sequence: CDR1 SGDLS, CDR2 YYNGEE. The CDR3 runs to 17 residues.

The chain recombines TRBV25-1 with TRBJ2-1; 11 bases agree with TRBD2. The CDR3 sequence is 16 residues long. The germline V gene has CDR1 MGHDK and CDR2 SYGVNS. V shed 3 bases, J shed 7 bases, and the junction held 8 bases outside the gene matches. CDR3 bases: TGTGCCAGCAGTGAGGCTAGCGGGGGGTCCTGGAATGAGCAGTTCTTC. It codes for CASSEASGGSWNEQFF.

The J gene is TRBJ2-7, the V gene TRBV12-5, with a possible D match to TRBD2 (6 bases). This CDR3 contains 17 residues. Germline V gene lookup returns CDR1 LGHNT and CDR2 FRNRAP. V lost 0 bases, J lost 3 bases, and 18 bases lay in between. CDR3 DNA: TGTGCTAGTGGTTTGGTACAAGGGACTCCCACCCGCTACGAGCAGTACTTC. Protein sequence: CASGLVQGTPTRYEQYF.

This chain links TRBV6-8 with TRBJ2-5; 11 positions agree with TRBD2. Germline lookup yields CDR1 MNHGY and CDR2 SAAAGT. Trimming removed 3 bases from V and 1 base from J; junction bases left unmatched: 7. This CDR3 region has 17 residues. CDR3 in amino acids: CASSYGASGGTQETQYF. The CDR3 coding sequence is TGTGCCAGCAGTTATGGGGCTAGCGGGGGGACCCAAGAGACCCAGTACTTC.

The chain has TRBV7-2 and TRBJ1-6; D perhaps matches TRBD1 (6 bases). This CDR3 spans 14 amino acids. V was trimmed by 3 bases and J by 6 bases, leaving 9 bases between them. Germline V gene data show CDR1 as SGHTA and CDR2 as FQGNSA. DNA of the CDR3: TGTGCCAGCAGCTTGTGGACAGCTAATTCACCCCTCCACTTT. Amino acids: CASSLWTANSPLHF. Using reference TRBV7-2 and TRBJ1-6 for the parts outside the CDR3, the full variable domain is GAGVSQSPSNKVTEKGKDVELRCDPISGHTALYWYRQSLGQGLEFLIYFQGNSAPDKSGLPSDRFSAERTGGSVSTLTIQRTQQEDSAVYLCASSLWTANSPLHFGNGTRLTVT.

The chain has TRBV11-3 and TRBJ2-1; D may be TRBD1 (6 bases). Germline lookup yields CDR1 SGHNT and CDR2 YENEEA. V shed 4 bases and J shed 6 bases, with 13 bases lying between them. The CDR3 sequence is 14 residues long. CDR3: CASSSTRGSNEQFF. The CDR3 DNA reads TGTGCCAGCAGCTCTACCAGGGGTTCCAATGAGCAGTTCTTC.

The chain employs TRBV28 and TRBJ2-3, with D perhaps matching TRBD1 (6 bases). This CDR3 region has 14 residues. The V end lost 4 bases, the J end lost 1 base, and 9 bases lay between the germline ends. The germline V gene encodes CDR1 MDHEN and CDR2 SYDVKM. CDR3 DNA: TGTGCCAGCAGTTCGGCAGGGGGCACAGATACGCAGTATTTT. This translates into CASSSAGGTDTQYF.

Here the CDR3 reads CASSYYSGGVLIEQYF. The DNA of the CDR3 is TGTGCCAGCAGTTACTACTCAGGGGGCGTCTTGATCGAGCAGTACTTC. V usage is TRBV6-6 and J usage is TRBJ2-7; 8 bases are a match to TRBD1. The CDR3 sequence is 16 residues long. Per germline, CDR1 MNHNY and CDR2 SVGAGI (reference sequence). V dropped 1 base and J dropped 6; count of bases not matched to a gene: 11.

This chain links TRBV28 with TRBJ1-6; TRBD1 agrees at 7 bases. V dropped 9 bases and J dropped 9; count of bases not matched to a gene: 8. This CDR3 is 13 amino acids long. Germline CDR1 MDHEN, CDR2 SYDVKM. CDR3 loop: CASNRQGFSPLHF. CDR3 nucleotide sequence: TGTGCCAGTAACCGACAGGGTTTTTCACCCCTCCACTTT. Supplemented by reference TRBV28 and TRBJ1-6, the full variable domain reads DVKVTQSSRYLVKRTGEKVFLECVQDMDHENMFWYRQDPGLGLRLIYFSYDVKMKEKGDIPEGYSVSREKKERFSLILESASTNQTSMYLCASNRQGFSPLHFGNGTRLTVT.

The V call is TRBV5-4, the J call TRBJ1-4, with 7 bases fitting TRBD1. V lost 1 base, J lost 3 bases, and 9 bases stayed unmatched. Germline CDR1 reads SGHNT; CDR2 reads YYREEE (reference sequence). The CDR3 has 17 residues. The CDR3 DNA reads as TGTGCCAGCAGCTTGAAGACAGGGAGTACAGCTAATGAAAAACTGTTTTTT. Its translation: CASSLKTGSTANEKLFF.

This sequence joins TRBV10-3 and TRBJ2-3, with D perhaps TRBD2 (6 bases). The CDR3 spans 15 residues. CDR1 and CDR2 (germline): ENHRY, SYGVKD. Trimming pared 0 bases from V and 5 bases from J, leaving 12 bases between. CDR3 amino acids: CAISESTGAGDTQYF. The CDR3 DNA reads TGTGCCATCAGTGAGTCGACGGGAGCGGGAGATACGCAGTATTTT.

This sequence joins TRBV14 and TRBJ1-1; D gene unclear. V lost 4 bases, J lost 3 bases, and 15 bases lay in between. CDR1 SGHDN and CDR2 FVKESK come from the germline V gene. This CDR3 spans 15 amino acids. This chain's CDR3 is CASSPHSVMDTEAFF. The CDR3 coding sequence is TGTGCCAGCAGCCCTCACTCCGTAATGGACACTGAAGCTTTCTTT.

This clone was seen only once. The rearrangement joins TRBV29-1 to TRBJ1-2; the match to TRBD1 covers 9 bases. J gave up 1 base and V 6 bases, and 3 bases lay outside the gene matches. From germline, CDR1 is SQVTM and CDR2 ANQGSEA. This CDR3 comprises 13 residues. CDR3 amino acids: CSVTGGNNYGYTF. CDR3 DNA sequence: TGCAGCGTGACAGGGGGTAATAACTATGGCTACACCTTC.